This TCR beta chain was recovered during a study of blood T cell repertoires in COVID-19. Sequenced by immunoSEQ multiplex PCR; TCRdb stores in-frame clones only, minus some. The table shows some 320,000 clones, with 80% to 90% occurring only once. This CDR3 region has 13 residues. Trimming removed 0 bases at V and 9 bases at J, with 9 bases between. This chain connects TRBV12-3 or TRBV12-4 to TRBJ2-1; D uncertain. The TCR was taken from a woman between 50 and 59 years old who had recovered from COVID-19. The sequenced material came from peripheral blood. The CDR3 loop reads CASSLAPSREQFF. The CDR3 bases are TGTGCCAGCAGTTTAGCTCCGAGCCGTGAGCAGTTCTTC.